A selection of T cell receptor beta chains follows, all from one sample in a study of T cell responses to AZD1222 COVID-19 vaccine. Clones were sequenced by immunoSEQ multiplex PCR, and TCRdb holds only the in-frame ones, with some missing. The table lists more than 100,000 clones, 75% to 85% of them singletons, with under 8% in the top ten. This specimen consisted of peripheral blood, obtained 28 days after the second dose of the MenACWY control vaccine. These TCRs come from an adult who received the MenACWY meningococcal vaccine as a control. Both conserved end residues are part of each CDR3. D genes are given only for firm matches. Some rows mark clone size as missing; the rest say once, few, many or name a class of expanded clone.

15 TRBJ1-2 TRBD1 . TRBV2 CASRNWDRSSEGYTF TGTGCCAGCAGAAATTGGGACAGGTCGTCGGAGGGCTACACCTTC
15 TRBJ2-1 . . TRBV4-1 CASSPTGSGNNEQFF TGCGCCAGCAGCCCCACCGGTAGCGGTAACAATGAGCAGTTCTTC
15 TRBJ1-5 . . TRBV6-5 CASVGGYGSNQPQHF TGTGCCAGCGTCGGGGGGTACGGAAGCAATCAGCCCCAGCATTTT
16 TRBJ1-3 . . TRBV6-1 CASGDLGISHGDTIYF TGTGCCAGCGGTGACTTAGGCATATCCCACGGAGACACCATATATTTT
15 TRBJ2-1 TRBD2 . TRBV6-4 CASSDSSGSYNEQFF TGTGCCAGCAGTGACTCTAGCGGGAGCTACAATGAGCAGTTCTTC
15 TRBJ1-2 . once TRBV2 CASSGILTGGYGYTF TGTGCCAGCAGTGGAATCCTAACGGGGGGCTATGGCTACACCTTC
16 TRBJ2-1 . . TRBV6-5 CASSYQTPLGYNEQFF TGTGCCAGCAGTTACCAAACTCCTCTTGGGTACAATGAGCAGTTCTTC
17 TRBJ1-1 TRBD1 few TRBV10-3 CAISRIRTGSTNTEAFF TGTGCCATCAGTAGAATCCGGACAGGGTCGACGAACACTGAAGCTTTCTTT
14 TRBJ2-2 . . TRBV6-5 CASSSGPSQRELFF TGTGCCAGCAGTTCTGGACCCTCCCAGCGGGAGCTGTTTTTT
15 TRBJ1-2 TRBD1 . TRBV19 CASSTRTGLDYGYTF TGTGCCAGTAGTACCCGGACAGGGTTGGACTATGGCTACACCTTC
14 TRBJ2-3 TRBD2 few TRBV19 CASSRLAARDTQYF TGTGCCAGTAGTAGACTAGCGGCGAGAGATACGCAGTATTTT
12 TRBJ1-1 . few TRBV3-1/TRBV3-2 CASSLVESEAFF TGTGCCAGCAGCCTAGTAGAAAGTGAAGCTTTCTTT
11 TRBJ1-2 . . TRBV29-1 CSVAEGGGYTF TGCAGCGTTGCTGAAGGAGGAGGCTACACCTTC
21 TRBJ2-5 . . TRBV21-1 CASSSITPRSTRDSYEETQYF TGTGCCAGCAGCTCCATTACCCCCCGGTCCACCCGGGACAGCTACGAAGAGACCCAGTACTTC
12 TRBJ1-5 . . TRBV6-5 CASSPGVQPQHF TGTGCCAGCAGTCCAGGGGTTCAGCCCCAGCATTTT
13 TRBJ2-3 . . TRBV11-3 CASSLQAEDTQYF TGTGCCAGCAGCCTACAAGCCGAAGATACGCAGTATTTT
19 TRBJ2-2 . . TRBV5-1 CASSLLFGAGFTNTGELFF TGCGCCAGCAGCTTGCTTTTCGGGGCGGGATTCACGAACACCGGGGAGCTGTTTTTT
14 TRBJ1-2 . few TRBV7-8 CASSLVREMIGYTF TGTGCCAGCAGCTTAGTACGGGAGATGATCGGCTACACCTTC
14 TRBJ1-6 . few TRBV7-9 CASTSYTGGSPLHF TGTGCCAGCACCTCATACACTGGGGGTTCACCCCTCCACTTT
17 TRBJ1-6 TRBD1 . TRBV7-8 CASSLSQGDSYNSPLHF TGTGCCAGCAGCTTATCACAGGGGGACTCTTATAATTCACCCCTCCACTTT
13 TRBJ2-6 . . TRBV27 CASRPSGANVLTF TGTGCCAGCAGGCCCTCTGGGGCCAACGTCCTGACTTTC
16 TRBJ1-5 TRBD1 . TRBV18 CASSPLGGPGSQPQHF TGTGCCAGCTCACCCTTAGGGGGCCCCGGCAGTCAGCCCCAGCATTTT
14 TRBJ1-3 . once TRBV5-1 CASSLQGSGNTIYF TGCGCCAGCAGCTTACAGGGCTCTGGAAACACCATATATTTT
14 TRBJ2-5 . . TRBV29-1 CSVAPQENQETQYF TGCAGCGTTGCCCCACAGGAGAACCAAGAGACCCAGTACTTC
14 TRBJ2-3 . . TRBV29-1 CSVFTGKGTDTQYF TGCAGCGTTTTCACAGGGAAGGGCACAGATACGCAGTATTTT
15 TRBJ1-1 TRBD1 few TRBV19 CASSIIGQGATEAFF TGTGCCAGTAGTATCATAGGACAGGGTGCCACTGAAGCTTTCTTT
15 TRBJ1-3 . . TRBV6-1 CASSEGAEAGNTIYF TGTGCCAGCAGTGAAGGGGCAGAGGCAGGAAACACCATATATTTT
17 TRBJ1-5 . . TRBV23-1 CASSHRLKEDSNQPQHF TGCGCCAGCAGTCATAGGTTAAAAGAAGACAGCAATCAGCCCCAGCATTTT
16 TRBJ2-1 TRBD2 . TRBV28 CASSSRLAGDYNEQFF TGTGCCAGCAGTTCTCGACTAGCGGGGGACTACAATGAGCAGTTCTTC
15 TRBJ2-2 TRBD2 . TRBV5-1 CASSLLAGRTGELFF TGCGCCAGCAGCTTACTAGCGGGGCGGACCGGGGAGCTGTTTTTT
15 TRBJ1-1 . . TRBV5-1 CASSTGLLPDTEAFF TGCGCCAGCAGCACGGGACTCCTCCCGGACACTGAAGCTTTCTTT
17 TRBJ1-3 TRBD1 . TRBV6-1 CASSGQRQGEGGNTIYF TGTGCCAGCAGTGGGCAAAGACAGGGGGAAGGAGGAAACACCATATATTTT
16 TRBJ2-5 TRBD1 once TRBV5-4 CASSKDLGQGGETQYF TGTGCCAGCAGCAAGGATTTGGGACAGGGAGGGGAGACCCAGTACTTC
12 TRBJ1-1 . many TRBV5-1 CASSFNSGEAFF TGCGCCAGCAGCTTTAATTCGGGTGAAGCTTTCTTT
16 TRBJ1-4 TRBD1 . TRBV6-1 CASRDRGRGTNEKLFF TGTGCCAGCCGTGACAGGGGGCGAGGGACTAATGAAAAACTGTTTTTT
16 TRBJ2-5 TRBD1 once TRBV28 CASSPVPGQGKETQYF TGTGCCAGCAGTCCGGTCCCGGGACAGGGAAAAGAGACCCAGTACTTC
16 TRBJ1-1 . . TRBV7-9 CASSSVLRRANTEAFF TGTGCCAGCAGCTCAGTGTTGCGCAGGGCTAACACTGAAGCTTTCTTT